The clone carrying this T cell receptor beta chain was counted at least ten times. What it recognizes is unknown. Orbital computed tomography, thyroid ultrasound, serum thyroxine and TRAb, and clinical symptoms together informed the diagnoses. Blood sampling occurred at first hyperthyroidism diagnosis, ahead of any ophthalmopathy symptoms. The sample belongs to a study of T cells in Graves' hyperthyroidism and ophthalmopathy. Study-level results: In the blood, most expanded thyroid clonotypes above 0.001 appeared as well.

The CDR3 is 15 amino acids. V shed 6 bases and J shed 0 bases, with 12 bases lying between them. CDR1 and CDR2 from the germline V gene are MDHEN and SYDVKM. TCR beta CDR3 regions were amplified from RNA. HTBI primers were used for first-round RT-PCR of the TCR CDR3. MiXCR, applied by TCRdb to the multiplex PCR reads, yields one record per CDR3 protein. The repertoire holds 250,000 or so distinct CDR3 sequences, with nearly 15% as singletons. The chain has TRBV28 and TRBJ1-3, with D possibly matching TRBD1 (6 bases). The source material was blood. This receptor was identified in a woman between 45 and 60 years old with Graves' hyperthyroidism that later progressed to Graves' ophthalmopathy. Here the CDR3 reads CASRVRDISGNTIYF. Here the CDR3 DNA reads TGTGCCAGCAGGGTCCGGGACATCTCTGGAAACACCATATATTTT.